This TCR beta chain emerged from a study of T cells in tuberculosis. The study's findings and limits: Samples were chosen by availability of cryopreserved specimens. Smaller distances to GMM-specific TCRs suggested their expansion in active tuberculosis.

This clone is deemed large. What it binds is unknown. CDR3 length: 14 residues. Trimming took 2 bases from V and 3 from J, leaving 12 bases between them. Germline CDR1 is SGHKS and CDR2 is YYEKEE (reference sequence). The sample's time point: new active TB diagnosis, blood taken before or within 7 days of starting treatment. Sequencing was performed with immunoSEQ multiplex PCR; in TCRdb, only in-frame clones are kept and a portion is missing. The sample comprises about 34,000 clones, 93% of which are singletons, and about an eighth rests with the top ten. The chain employs TRBV5-5 and TRBJ2-7, with a weak D call TRBD2 (7 bases). This TCR came from an adult with tuberculosis. The source was PBMCs, collected at tuberculosis diagnosis. The CDR3 coding sequence is TGTGCCAGCAGCTTACGGGGGGCTGACTACGAGCAGTACTTC. Encoded protein: CASSLRGADYEQYF.